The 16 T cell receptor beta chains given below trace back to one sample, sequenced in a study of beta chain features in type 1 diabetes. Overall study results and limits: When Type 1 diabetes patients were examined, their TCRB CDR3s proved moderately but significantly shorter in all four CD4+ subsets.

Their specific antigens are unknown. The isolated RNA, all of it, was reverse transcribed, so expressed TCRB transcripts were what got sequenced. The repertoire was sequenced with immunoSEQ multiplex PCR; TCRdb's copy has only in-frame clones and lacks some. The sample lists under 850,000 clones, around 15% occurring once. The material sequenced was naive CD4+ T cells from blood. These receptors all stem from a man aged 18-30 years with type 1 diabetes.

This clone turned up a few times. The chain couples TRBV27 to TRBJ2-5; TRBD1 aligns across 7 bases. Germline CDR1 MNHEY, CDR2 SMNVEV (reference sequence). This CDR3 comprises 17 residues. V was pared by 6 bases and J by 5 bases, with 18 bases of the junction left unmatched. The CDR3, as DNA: TGTGCCAGCAGCCCTGAGACAGGGCTTCGTGATTCGGAGACCCAGTACTTC. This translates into CASSPETGLRDSETQYF.

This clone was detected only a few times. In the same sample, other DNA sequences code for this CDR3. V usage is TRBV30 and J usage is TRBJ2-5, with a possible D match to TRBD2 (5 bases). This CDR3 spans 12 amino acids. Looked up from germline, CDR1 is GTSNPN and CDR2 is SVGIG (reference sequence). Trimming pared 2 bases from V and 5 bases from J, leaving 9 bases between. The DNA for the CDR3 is TGTGCCTGGAGTTACGGGGAGGAGACCCAGTACTTC. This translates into CAWSYGEETQYF.

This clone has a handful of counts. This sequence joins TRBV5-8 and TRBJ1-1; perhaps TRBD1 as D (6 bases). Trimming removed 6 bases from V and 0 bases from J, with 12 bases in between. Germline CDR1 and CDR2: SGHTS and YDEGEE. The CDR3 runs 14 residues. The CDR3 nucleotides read TGTGCCAGCACCTGGGACACCCTGAACACTGAAGCTTTCTTT. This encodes CASTWDTLNTEAFF.

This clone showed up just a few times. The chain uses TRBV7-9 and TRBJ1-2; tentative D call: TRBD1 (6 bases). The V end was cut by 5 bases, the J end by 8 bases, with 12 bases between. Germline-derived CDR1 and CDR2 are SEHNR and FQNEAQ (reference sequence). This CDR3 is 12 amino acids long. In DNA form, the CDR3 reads TGTGCCAGCAGCCCGGTGGACAGCGGCTACACCTTC. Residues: CASSPVDSGYTF.

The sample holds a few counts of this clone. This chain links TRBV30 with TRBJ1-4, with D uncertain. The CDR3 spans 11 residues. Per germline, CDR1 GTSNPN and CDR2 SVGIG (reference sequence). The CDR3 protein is CGGWTNEKLFF. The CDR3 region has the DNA TGTGGCGGGTGGACTAATGAAAAACTGTTTTTT. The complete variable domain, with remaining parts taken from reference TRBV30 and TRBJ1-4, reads SQTIHQWPATLVQPVGSPLSLECTVEGTSNPNLYWYRQAAGRGLQLLFYSVGIGQISSEVPQNLSASRPQDRQFILSSKKLLLSDSGFYLCGGWTNEKLFFGSGTQLSVL.

This CDR3 is CASSLSVTSYEQYF. The CDR3 bases are TGTGCCAGCAGTTTAAGTGTCACCTCCTACGAGCAGTACTTC. The chain recombines TRBV28 with TRBJ2-7; D is unresolved. Germline CDR1 and CDR2: MDHEN and SYDVKM. This CDR3 spans 14 amino acids. Deletions cut 2 bases from V and 0 bases from J, with 8 bases between.

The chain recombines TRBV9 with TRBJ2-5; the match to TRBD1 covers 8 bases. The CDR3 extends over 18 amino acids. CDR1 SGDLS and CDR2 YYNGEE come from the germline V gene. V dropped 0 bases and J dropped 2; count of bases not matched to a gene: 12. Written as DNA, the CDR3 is TGTGCCAGCAGCGTAGTCCCGAGGGGGACAGGCGAACAAGAGACCCAGTACTTC. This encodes CASSVVPRGTGEQETQYF.

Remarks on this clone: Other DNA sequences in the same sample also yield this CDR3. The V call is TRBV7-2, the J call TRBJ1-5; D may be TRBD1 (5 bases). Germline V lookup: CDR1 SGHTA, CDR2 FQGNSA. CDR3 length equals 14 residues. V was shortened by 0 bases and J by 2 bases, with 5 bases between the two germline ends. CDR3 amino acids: CASSLAGGNQPQHF. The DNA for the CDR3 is TGTGCCAGCAGCTTAGCGGGGGGCAATCAGCCCCAGCATTTT.

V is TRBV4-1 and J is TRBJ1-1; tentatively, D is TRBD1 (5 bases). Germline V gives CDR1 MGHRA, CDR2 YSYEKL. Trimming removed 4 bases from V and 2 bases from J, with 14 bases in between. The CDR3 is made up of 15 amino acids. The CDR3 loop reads CASSLIRVENTEAFF. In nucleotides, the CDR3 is TGCGCCAGCAGCCTTATCAGGGTCGAAAACACTGAAGCTTTCTTT.

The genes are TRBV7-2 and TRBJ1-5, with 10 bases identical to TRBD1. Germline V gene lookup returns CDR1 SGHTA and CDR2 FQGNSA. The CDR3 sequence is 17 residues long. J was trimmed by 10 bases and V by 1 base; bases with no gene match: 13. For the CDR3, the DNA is TGTGCCAGCAGCTTAGTCGGGACAGGGGTAGCAATCAGCCCCCAGCATTTT. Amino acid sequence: CASSLVGTGVAISPQHF.

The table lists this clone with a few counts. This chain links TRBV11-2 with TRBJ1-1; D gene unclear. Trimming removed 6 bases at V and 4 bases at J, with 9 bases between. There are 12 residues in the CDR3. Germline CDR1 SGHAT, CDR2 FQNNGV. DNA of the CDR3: TGTGCCAGCAGAGGTCTGAGCACTGAAGCTTTCTTT. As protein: CASRGLSTEAFF.

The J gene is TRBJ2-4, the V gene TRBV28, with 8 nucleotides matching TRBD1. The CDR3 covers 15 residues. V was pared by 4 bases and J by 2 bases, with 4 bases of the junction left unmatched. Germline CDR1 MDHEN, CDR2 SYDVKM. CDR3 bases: TGTGCCAGCAGTTCAGGGGGCGCAACCAAAAACATTCAGTACTTC. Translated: CASSSGGATKNIQYF.

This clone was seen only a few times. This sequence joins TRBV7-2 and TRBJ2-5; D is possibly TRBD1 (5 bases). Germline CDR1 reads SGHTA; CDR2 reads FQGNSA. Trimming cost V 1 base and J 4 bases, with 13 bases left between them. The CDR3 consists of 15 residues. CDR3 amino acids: CASSLVGAEVETQYF. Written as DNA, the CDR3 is TGTGCCAGCAGCTTAGTAGGGGCCGAAGTAGAGACCCAGTACTTC.

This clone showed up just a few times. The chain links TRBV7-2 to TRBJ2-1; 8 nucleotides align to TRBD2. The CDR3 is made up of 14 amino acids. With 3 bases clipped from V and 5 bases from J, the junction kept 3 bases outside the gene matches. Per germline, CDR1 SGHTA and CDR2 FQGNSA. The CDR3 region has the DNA TGTGCCAGCAGCTTTGCGGGGGGACACAATGAGCAGTTCTTC. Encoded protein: CASSFAGGHNEQFF.

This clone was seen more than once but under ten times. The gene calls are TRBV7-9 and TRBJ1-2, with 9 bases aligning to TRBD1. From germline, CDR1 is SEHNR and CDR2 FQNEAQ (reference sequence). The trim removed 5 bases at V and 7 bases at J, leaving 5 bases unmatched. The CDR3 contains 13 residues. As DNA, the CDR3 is TGTGCCAGCAGCCGGGACAGGGAGGGTGGCTACACCTTC. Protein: CASSRDREGGYTF.

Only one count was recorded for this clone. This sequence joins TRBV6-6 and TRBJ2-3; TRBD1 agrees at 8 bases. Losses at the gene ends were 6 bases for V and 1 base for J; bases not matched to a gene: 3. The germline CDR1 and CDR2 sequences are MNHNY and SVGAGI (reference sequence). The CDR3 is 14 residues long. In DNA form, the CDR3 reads TGTGCCAGCAGGTCGACAGGGGGCACAGATACGCAGTATTTT. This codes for CASRSTGGTDTQYF.